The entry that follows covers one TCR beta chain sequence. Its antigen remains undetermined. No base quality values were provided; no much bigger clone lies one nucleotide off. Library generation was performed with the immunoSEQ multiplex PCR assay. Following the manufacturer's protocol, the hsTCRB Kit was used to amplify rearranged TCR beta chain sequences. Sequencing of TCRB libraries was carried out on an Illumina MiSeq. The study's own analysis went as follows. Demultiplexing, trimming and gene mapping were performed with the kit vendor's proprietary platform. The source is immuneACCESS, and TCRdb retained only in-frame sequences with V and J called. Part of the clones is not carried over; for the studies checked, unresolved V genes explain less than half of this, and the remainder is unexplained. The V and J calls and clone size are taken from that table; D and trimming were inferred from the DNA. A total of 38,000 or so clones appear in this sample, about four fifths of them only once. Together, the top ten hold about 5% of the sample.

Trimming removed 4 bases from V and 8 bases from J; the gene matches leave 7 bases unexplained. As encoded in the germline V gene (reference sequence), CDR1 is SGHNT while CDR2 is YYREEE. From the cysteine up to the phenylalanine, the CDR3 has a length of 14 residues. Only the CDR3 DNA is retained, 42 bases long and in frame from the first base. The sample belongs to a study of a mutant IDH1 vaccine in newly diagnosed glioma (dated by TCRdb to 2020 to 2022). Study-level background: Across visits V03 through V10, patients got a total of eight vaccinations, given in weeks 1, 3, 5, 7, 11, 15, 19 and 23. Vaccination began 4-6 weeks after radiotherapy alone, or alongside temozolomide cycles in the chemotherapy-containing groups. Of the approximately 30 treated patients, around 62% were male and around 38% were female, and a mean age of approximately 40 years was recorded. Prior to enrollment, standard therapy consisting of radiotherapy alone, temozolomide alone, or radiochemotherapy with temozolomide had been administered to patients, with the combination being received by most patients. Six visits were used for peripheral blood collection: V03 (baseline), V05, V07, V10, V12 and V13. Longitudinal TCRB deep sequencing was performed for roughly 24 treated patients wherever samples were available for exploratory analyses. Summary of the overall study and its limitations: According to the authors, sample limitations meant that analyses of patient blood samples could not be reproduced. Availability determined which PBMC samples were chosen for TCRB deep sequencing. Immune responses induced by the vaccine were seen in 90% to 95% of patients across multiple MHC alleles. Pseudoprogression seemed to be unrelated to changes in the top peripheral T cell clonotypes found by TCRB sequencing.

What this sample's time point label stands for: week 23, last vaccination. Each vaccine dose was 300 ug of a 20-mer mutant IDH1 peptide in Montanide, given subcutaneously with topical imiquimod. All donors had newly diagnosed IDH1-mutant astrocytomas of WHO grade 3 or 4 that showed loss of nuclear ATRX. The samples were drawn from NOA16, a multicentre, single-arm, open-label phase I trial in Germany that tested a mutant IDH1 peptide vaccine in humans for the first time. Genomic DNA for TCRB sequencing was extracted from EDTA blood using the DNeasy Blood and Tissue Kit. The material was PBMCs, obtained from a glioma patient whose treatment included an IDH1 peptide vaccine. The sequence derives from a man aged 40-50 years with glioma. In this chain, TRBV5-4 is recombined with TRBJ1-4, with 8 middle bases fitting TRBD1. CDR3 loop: CASSQTGEEEKLFF. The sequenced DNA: TGTGCCAGCAGCCAGACAGGGGAGGAAGAAAAACTGTTTTTT.